This T cell receptor beta chain stems from a study of graft-versus-host responses after intestinal transplantation. Study in general: Anti-thymocyte globulin induction, then tacrolimus and steroids for about 3 years, went to all recipients. Findings and caveats of the study: Allograft clonal ratios (graft-versus-host to host-versus-graft) were high in patients who had graft-donor T cell macrochimerism. GvH clones surfaced in recipient marrow, some emerging earlier in ileum or blood.

Repertoires were generated with immunoSEQ multiplex PCR, while TCRdb's copy carries only in-frame clones and drops some. The sample carries 95,000 to 110,000 clones, more than 85% recorded once. Remarks on this clone: Its antigen is still unknown.

The CDR3 sequence is 17 residues long. After removal of 3 bases from V and 3 bases from J, the junction contained 12 bases not matched to a gene. The germline gives CDR1 KGHSH, CDR2 LQKENI. Sequencing used unstimulated CD4+ T cells sorted from spleen or lymph node cells, obtained before intestinal transplant. The TCR was taken from a human donor who received an intestinal transplant. The gene calls are TRBV18 and TRBJ2-7; TRBD2 matches at 9 bases. CDR3 loop: CASSPIAAGGLIYEQYF. In DNA form, the CDR3 reads TGTGCCAGCTCACCGATCGCAGCGGGGGGCCTTATCTACGAGCAGTACTTC.